This TCR beta chain was sequenced for a study of T cells after yellow fever vaccination. General study findings and limits: Contamination of FACS-sorted repertoires by abundant clonotypes from the bulk population could occur. The appearance of a small share of clonotypes in both CD4 and CD8 compartments was observed.

UMIs and a universal primer site were added when TCR cDNA was made by 5'RACE template switching. TCRdb used MiXCR to reprocess the 5' RACE reads, holding one entry per CDR3 protein. The table includes some 160,000 distinct CDR3 sequences, approximately 9.7% detected once. This CDR3 spans 16 amino acids. V lost 5 bases, J lost 2 bases, and 9 bases stayed unmatched. CDR1 LNHDA and CDR2 SQIVND come from the germline V gene (reference sequence). This clonotype was detected a few times. Its antigen is currently unknown. Here the sequenced sample was CD8+ T cells sorted from PBMCs, taken 45 days after the yellow fever booster vaccination. The V and J genes are TRBV19 and TRBJ2-1; 7 nucleotides line up with TRBD1. The clonotype originates from a man aged 18 to 30 who received the YFV17D yellow fever vaccine. CDR3 amino acids: CASSLDHRGTYNEQFF. The CDR3 DNA is TGTGCCAGTAGTCTCGACCACAGGGGCACCTACAATGAGCAGTTCTTC.